These 5 T cell receptor beta chains came from one sample sequenced in a study of cytomegalovirus exposure and HLA in healthy donors. Some clones are missing from TCRdb's copy, which holds only in-frame ones; the method was immunoSEQ multiplex PCR. The sample includes hundreds of thousands of clones, around 86% of them seen just once. The material sequenced was PBMCs. These receptors were obtained from a woman younger than 35 in good health and CMV-seropositive.

The rearrangement links TRBV25-1 to TRBJ2-3; 16 nucleotides line up with TRBD2. CDR3 length equals 18 residues. The junction had 6 bases not matched to a gene; V was cut back by 2 bases and J by 4 bases. Germline CDR1 and CDR2: MGHDK and SYGVNS. CDR3 sequence (DNA): TGTGCCAGCAGTGAAGGGACTAGCGGGAGGGCTGAATCAGATACGCAGTATTTT. It translates to CASSEGTSGRAESDTQYF.

The rearrangement links TRBV7-6 to TRBJ1-3, with no clear D. Trimming stripped 5 bases from V and 9 bases from J, with 8 bases between. CDR1 SGHVS and CDR2 FNYEAQ come from the germline V gene. The CDR3 has 11 residues. The CDR3 bases are TGTGCCAGCAGCCCCGGGGTCACCATATATTTT. Encoded protein: CASSPGVTIYF.

The gene calls are TRBV5-1 and TRBJ1-2, with D unresolved. The ends were cut back, 3 bases at V and 4 bases at J, with 10 bases in the middle. CDR3 length equals 13 residues. Per germline, CDR1 SGHRS and CDR2 YFSETQ. CDR3 residues: CASSSSSGYGYTF. DNA for the CDR3: TGCGCCAGCAGCTCTAGCTCAGGCTATGGCTACACCTTC.

The CDR3: CASSFRGWGEKLFF. CDR3 nucleotide sequence: TGTGCCAGCAGCTTCAGGGGCTGGGGTGAAAAACTGTTTTTT. V and J are TRBV5-6 and TRBJ1-4, with D tentatively TRBD1 (6 bases). CDR3 length: 14 amino acids. Per the germline V gene, CDR1 is SGHDT and CDR2 is YYEEEE. The ends were cut back, 2 bases at V and 7 bases at J, with 12 bases in the middle.

V gene TRBV28 combines with J gene TRBJ1-5; D is undetermined. The germline CDR1 and CDR2 sequences are MDHEN and SYDVKM. The CDR3 spans 19 residues. Deletions cut 2 bases from V and 3 bases from J, with 23 bases between. The CDR3 bases are TGTGCCAGCAGTTTACCAGGTGGGCCCGTTGGGAGGCACAATCAGCCCCAGCATTTT. The encoded protein is CASSLPGGPVGRHNQPQHF.